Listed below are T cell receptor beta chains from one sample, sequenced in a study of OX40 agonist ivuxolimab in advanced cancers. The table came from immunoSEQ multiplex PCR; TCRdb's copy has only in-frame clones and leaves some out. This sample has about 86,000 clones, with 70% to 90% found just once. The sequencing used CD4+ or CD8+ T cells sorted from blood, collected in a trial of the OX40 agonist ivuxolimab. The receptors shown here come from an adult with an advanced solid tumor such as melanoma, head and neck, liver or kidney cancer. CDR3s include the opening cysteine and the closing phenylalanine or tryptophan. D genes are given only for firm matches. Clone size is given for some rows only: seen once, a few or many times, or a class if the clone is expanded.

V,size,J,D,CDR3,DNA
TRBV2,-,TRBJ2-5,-,CASSLTFGGETQYF,TGTGCCAGCAGCCTCACATTTGGCGGAGAGACCCAGTACTTC
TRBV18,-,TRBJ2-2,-,CASSPGVSGELFF,TGTGCCAGCTCACCGGGGGTATCCGGGGAGCTGTTTTTT
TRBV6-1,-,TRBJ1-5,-,CASTILGNQPQHF,TGTGCCAGCACCATACTTGGCAATCAGCCCCAGCATTTT
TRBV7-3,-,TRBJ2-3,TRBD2,CASSFGLAGGTDTQYF,TGTGCCAGCAGCTTCGGCCTAGCGGGGGGCACAGATACGCAGTATTTT
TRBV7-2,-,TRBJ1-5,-,CASSFRADPNQPQHF,TGTGCCAGCAGCTTCCGGGCCGACCCAAATCAGCCCCAGCATTTT
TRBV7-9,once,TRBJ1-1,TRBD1,CASSTDRDFMVAFF,TGTGCCAGCAGCACAGACAGGGATTTTATGGTTGCTTTCTTT
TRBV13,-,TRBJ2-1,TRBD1,CASSRDSSSYNEQFF,TGTGCCAGCAGCCGGGACAGCAGCTCCTACAATGAGCAGTTCTTC
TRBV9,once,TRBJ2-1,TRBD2,CASTQLAGGHNEQFF,TGTGCCAGCACCCAACTAGCGGGAGGTCACAATGAGCAGTTCTTC
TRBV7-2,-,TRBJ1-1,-,CASSFTVNTEAFF,TGTGCCAGCAGCTTTACAGTGAACACTGAAGCTTTCTTT
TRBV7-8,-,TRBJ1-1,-,CASSRQNTEAFF,TGTGCCAGCAGTCGACAGAACACTGAAGCTTTCTTT
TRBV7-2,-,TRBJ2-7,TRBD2,CASSHVLSGRTTSYEQYF,TGTGCCAGCAGCCACGTACTCAGCGGGAGGACAACCTCCTACGAGCAGTACTTC
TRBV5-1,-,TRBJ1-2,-,CASSLEGTNYGYTF,TGCGCCAGCAGCCTGGAGGGGACGAACTATGGCTACACCTTC
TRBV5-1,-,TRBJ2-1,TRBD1,CASSLTGQDRQFF,TGCGCCAGCAGCCTTACCGGACAGGACCGGCAGTTCTTC
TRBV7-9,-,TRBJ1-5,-,CASSQDSGNQPQHF,TGTGCCAGCAGCCAGGACAGTGGCAATCAGCCCCAGCATTTT
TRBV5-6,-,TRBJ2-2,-,CASSFDANTGELFF,TGTGCCAGCAGCTTTGACGCGAACACCGGGGAGCTGTTTTTT
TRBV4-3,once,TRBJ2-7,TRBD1,CASSRQSDRGPYYF,TGCGCCAGCAGCCGCCAATCGGACAGGGGGCCCTACTACTTC
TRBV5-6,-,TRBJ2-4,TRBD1,CASSLTGTESFTKYF,TGTGCCAGCAGCCTGACCGGGACAGAATCTTTCACTAAGTACTTC
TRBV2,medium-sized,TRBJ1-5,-,CASSETGYYQPQHF,TGTGCCAGCAGTGAAACAGGGTATTATCAGCCCCAGCATTTT
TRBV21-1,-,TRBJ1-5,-,CASSTYHRVLATLIQPQHF,TGTGCCAGCAGCACATATCACAGGGTCTTGGCCACCTTAATCCAGCCCCAGCATTTT
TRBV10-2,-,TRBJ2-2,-,CASRTDGRGELFF,TGCGCCAGCAGGACAGACGGCCGTGGGGAGCTGTTTTTT
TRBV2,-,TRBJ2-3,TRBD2,CASRELAGSGDTQYF,TGTGCCAGCAGGGAGCTAGCGGGATCCGGGGATACGCAGTATTTT
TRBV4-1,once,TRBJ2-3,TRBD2,CASSQDHGGRYTQYF,TGCGCCAGCAGCCAAGATCATGGCGGGAGGTATACGCAGTATTTT
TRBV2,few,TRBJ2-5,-,CASAIGGQGETQYF,TGTGCCAGCGCCATCGGGGGGCAGGGAGAGACCCAGTACTTC
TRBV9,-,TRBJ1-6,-,CASSPRRGVSPLHF,TGTGCCAGCAGCCCCCGACGGGGGGTCTCACCCCTCCACTTT
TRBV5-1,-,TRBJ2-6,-,CASSRSGTVDSGANVLTF,TGCGCCAGCAGCCGGTCCGGGACGGTTGATTCTGGGGCCAACGTCCTGACTTTC
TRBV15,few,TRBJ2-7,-,CATSRDLSEEQYF,TGTGCCACCAGCAGAGATCTAAGTGAGGAGCAGTACTTC
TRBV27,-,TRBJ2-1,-,CASSLPNLGEQFF,TGTGCCAGCAGTTTACCTAACTTGGGTGAGCAGTTCTTC
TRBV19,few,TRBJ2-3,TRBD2,CASRTGTSPTDTQYF,TGTGCCAGTAGAACCGGGACTAGTCCCACAGATACGCAGTATTTT
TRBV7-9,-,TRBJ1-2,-,CASSPTGTNNYGYTF,TGTGCCAGCAGCCCTACAGGGACAAATAACTATGGCTACACCTTC
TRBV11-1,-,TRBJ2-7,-,CASSFLPRDGYYEQYF,TGTGCCAGCAGCTTTCTCCCCAGGGATGGATACTACGAGCAGTACTTC
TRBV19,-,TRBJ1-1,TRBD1,CASSPLTGVRMSGTEAFF,TGTGCCAGTAGCCCCTTGACAGGGGTACGGATGAGCGGCACTGAAGCTTTCTTT
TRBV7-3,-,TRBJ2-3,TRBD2,CASSSMGGLAERGDTQYF,TGTGCCAGCAGCTCCATGGGGGGACTAGCGGAGAGGGGAGATACGCAGTATTTT
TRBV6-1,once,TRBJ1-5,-,CASRGTGSGQPQHF,TGTGCCAGCAGGGGCACAGGGAGCGGTCAGCCCCAGCATTTT
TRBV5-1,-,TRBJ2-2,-,CASSFGTVTNTGELFF,TGCGCCAGCAGCTTCGGGACGGTAACGAACACCGGGGAGCTGTTTTTT
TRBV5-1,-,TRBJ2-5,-,CASSFSDRYSMETQYF,TGCGCCAGCAGCTTCTCGGACCGGTACTCGATGGAGACCCAGTACTTC
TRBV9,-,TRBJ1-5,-,CASSVGARGEQPQHF,TGTGCCAGCAGCGTAGGGGCCAGGGGCGAACAGCCCCAGCATTTT
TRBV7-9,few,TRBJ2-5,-,CASSWLGTETQYF,TGTGCCAGCAGCTGGCTGGGCACCGAGACCCAGTACTTC
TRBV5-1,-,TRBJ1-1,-,CASSSELRMTEAFF,TGCGCCAGCAGCTCGGAGCTGAGGATGACTGAAGCTTTCTTT
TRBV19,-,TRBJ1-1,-,CASSIQGRVNTEAFF,TGTGCCAGTAGTATCCAGGGGCGCGTGAACACTGAAGCTTTCTTT
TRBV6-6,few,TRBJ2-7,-,CASSFREGQYF,TGTGCCAGCAGTTTCAGAGAGGGGCAGTACTTC
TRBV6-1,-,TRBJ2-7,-,CASSAQGGYEQYF,TGTGCCAGCAGTGCGCAGGGAGGATACGAGCAGTACTTC
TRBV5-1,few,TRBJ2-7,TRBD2,CASSFTSGTYEQYF,TGCGCCAGCAGCTTCACTAGCGGTACCTACGAGCAGTACTTC
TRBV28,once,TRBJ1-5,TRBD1,CASSLWTGAGQPQHF,TGTGCCAGCAGTTTATGGACAGGGGCAGGTCAGCCCCAGCATTTT